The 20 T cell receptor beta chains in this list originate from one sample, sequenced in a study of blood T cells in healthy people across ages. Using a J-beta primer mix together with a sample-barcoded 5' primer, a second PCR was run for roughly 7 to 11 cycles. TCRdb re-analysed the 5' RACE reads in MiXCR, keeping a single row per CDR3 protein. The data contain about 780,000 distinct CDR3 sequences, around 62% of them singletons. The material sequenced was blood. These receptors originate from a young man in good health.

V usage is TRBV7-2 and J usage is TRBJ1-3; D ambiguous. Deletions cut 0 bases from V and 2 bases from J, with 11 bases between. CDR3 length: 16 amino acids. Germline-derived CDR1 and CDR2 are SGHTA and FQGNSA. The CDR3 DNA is TGTGCCAGCAGCTTAGCCGGGCCAAGCACTGGAAACACCATATATTTT. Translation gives CASSLAGPSTGNTIYF.

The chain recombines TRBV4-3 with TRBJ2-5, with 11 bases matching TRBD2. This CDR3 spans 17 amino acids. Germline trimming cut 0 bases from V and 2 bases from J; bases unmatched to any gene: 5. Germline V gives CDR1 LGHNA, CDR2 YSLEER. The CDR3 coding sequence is TGCGCCAGCAGCCAAGACGGGACTAGCGGTTTGCAAGAGACCCAGTACTTC. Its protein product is CASSQDGTSGLQETQYF.

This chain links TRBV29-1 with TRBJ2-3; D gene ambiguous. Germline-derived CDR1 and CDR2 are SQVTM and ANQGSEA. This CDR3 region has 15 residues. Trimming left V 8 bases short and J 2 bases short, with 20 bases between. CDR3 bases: TGCAGCATGGACCGGCGACTTCCTGACACAGATACGCAGTATTTT. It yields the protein CSMDRRLPDTDTQYF.

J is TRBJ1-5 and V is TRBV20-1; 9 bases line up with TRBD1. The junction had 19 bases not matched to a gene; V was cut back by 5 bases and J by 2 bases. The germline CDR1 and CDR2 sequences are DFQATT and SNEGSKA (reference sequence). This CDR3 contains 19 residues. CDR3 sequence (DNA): TGCAGTGCTCACCGCTATGCCGGGACAGGGATATATGGCAATCAGCCCCAGCATTTT. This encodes CSAHRYAGTGIYGNQPQHF.

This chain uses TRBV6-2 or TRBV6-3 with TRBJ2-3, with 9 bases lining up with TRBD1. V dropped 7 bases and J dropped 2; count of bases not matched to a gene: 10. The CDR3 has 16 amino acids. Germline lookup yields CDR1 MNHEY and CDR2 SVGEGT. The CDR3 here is CASKKWGQGPTDTQYF. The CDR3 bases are TGTGCCAGCAAAAAATGGGGACAGGGACCCACAGATACGCAGTATTTT.

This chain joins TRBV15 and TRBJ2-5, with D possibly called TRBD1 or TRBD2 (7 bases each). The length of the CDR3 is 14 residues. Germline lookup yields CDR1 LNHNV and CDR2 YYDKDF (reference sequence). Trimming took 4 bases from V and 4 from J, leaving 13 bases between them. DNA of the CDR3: TGTGCCACCAGCACAGGGGGGGAAGGAGAGACCCAGTACTTC. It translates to CATSTGGEGETQYF.

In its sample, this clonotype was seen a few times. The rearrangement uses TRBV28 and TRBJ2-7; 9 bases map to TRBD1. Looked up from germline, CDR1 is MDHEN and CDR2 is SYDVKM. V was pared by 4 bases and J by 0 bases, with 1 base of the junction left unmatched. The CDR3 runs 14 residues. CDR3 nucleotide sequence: TGTGCCAGCAGTTCGGACAGGGGCTCCTACGAGCAGTACTTC. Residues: CASSSDRGSYEQYF.

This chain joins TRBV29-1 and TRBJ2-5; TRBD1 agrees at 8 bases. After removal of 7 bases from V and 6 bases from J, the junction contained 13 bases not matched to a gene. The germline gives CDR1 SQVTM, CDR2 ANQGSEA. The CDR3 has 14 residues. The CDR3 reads CSGNLGTGPKTQYF. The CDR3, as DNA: TGCAGCGGGAACCTCGGGACAGGCCCAAAGACCCAGTACTTC.

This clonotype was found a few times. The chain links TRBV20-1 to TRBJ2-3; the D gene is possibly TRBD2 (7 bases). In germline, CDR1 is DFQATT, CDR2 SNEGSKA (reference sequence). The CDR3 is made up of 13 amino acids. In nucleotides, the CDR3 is TGCAATCCTTTCGGGGGGCTCAGAGATACGCAGTATTTT. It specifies CNPFGGLRDTQYF.

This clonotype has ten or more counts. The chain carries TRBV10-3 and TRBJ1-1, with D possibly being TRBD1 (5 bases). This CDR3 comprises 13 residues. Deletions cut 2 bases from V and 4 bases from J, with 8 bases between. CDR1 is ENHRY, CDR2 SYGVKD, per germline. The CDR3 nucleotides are TGTGCCATCAGTGAGGGCAGGGTCACTGAAGCTTTCTTT. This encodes CAISEGRVTEAFF.

As DNA, the CDR3 is TGCAGTGCTAGGGAGCTAGCGGGGACAAAGAGCTCCTACAATGAGCAGTTCTTC. Protein sequence: CSARELAGTKSSYNEQFF. This chain uses TRBV20-1 with TRBJ2-1, with 9 nucleotides matching TRBD2. Germline V gene data show CDR1 as DFQATT and CDR2 as SNEGSKA (reference sequence). V lost 3 bases to trimming and J lost 0 bases; unmatched junction nucleotides: 12. This CDR3 spans 18 amino acids.

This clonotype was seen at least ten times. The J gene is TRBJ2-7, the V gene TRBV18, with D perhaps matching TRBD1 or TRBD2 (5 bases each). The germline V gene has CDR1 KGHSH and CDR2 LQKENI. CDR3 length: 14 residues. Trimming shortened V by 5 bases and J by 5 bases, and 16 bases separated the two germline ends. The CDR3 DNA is TGTGCCAGCTCATACGACTGGGGACCCCACGAGCAGTACTTC. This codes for CASSYDWGPHEQYF.

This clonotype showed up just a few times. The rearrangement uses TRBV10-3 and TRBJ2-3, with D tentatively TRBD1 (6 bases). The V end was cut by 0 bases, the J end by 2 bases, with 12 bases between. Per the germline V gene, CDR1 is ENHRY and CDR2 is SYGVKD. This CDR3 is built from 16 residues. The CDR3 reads CAISESQDSFTDTQYF. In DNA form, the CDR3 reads TGTGCCATCAGTGAGTCGCAGGACAGCTTCACAGATACGCAGTATTTT.

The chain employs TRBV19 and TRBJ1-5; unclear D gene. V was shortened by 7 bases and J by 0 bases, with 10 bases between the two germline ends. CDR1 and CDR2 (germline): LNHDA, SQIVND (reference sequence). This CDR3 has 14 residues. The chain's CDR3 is CASMRAYSNQPQHF. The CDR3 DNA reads TGTGCCAGTATGAGGGCTTATAGCAATCAGCCCCAGCATTTT.

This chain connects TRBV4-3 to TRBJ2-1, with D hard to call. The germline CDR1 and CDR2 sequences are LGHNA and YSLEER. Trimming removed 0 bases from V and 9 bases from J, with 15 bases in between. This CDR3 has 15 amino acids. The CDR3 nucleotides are TGCGCCAGCAGCCAAGAGCCAACGGGTATCAGTGAGCAGTTCTTC. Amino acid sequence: CASSQEPTGISEQFF.

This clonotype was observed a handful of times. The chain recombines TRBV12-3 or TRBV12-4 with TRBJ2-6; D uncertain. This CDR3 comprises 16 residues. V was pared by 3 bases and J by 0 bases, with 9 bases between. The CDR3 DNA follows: TGTGCCAGCAGTTTGAGTGGGTTCTCTGGGGCCAACGTCCTGACTTTC. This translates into CASSLSGFSGANVLTF.

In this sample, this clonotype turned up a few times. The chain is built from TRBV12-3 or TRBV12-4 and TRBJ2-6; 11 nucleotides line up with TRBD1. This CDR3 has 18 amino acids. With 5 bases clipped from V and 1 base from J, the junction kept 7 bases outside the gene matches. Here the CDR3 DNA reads TGTGCCAGCAGTCCCCGGACAGGGGGCGTTTCTGGGGCCAACGTCCTGACTTTC. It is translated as CASSPRTGGVSGANVLTF.

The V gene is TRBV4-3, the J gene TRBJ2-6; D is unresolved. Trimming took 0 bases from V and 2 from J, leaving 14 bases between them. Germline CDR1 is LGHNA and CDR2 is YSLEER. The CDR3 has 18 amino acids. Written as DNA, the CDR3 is TGCGCCAGCAGCCAAGAAAATCTCCTTTTCACTGGGGCCAACGTCCTGACTTTC. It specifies CASSQENLLFTGANVLTF.

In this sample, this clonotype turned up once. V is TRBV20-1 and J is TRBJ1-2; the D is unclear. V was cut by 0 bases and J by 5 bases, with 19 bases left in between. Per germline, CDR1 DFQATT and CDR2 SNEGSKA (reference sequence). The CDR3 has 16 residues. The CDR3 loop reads CSARDPLLLVGYGYTF. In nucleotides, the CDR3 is TGCAGTGCTAGAGACCCCCTCCTCTTGGTGGGGTATGGCTACACCTTC.

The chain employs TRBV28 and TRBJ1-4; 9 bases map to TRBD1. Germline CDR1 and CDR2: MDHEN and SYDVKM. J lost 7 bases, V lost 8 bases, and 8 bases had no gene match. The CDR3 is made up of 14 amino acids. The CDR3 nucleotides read TGTGCCAGCCTGACAGGGGGTGTAGGTGAAAAACTGTTTTTT. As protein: CASLTGGVGEKLFF.